Listed below are T cell receptor beta chains from one sample, sequenced in a study of OX40 agonist ivuxolimab in advanced cancers. Clones were sequenced by immunoSEQ multiplex PCR, and TCRdb holds only the in-frame ones, with some missing. The sample yields about 19,000 clones, about 90% seen once. The specimen comprised CD4+ or CD8+ T cells sorted from blood, sampled in a trial of the OX40 agonist ivuxolimab. The receptors shown here come from an adult with an advanced solid tumor such as melanoma, head and neck, liver or kidney cancer. Both conserved end residues are part of each CDR3. Fields, in order: D gene, clone size, V gene, J gene, CDR3 DNA, CDR3 protein. D genes are given only for firm matches. Not every row has a clone size; where given, it reads once, few, many or a size class.

d_call: TRBD2
clone_size: .
v_call: TRBV9
j_call: TRBJ2-2
cdr3_nt: TGTGCCAGCAGGGGTAGCGGGAACCTAGGGGAGCTGTTTTTT
cdr3_aa: CASRGSGNLGELFF

d_call: TRBD2
clone_size: .
v_call: TRBV10-2
j_call: TRBJ2-2
cdr3_nt: TGCGCCAGCAGACCCGAAGCTAGCGGGACGTACGAGACCGGGGAGCTGTTTTTT
cdr3_aa: CASRPEASGTYETGELFF

d_call: .
clone_size: .
v_call: TRBV5-1
j_call: TRBJ2-5
cdr3_nt: TGCGCCAGCAGCGACGGAGCAGGGGTAGAAGAGACCCAGTACTTC
cdr3_aa: CASSDGAGVEETQYF

d_call: .
clone_size: .
v_call: TRBV2
j_call: TRBJ2-3
cdr3_nt: TGTGCCAGCGGCATACTAGTCGATACGCAGTATTTT
cdr3_aa: CASGILVDTQYF

d_call: .
clone_size: .
v_call: TRBV5-1
j_call: TRBJ1-1
cdr3_nt: TGCGCCAGCAGCTCGCCGGGCTACGACGAAGCTTTCTTT
cdr3_aa: CASSSPGYDEAFF

d_call: TRBD1
clone_size: .
v_call: TRBV19
j_call: TRBJ2-7
cdr3_nt: TGTGCCAGTAGCCTATCCGGGACAGCGAGCTCCTACGAGCAGTACTTC
cdr3_aa: CASSLSGTASSYEQYF

d_call: .
clone_size: .
v_call: TRBV9
j_call: TRBJ2-7
cdr3_nt: TGTGCCAGCAGCGTAGCCCCCTCTAGCGAGGGTTACGAGCAGTACTTC
cdr3_aa: CASSVAPSSEGYEQYF

d_call: .
clone_size: .
v_call: TRBV11-3
j_call: TRBJ2-6
cdr3_nt: TGTGCCAGCAGCACTCGACAAAGTCGGGCCAACGTCCTGACTTTC
cdr3_aa: CASSTRQSRANVLTF

d_call: .
clone_size: .
v_call: TRBV7-9
j_call: TRBJ2-5
cdr3_nt: TGTGCCAGCAGCTTTGGGAGAGTTACCACACAAGAGACCCAGTACTTC
cdr3_aa: CASSFGRVTTQETQYF

d_call: TRBD1
clone_size: .
v_call: TRBV7-9
j_call: TRBJ1-2
cdr3_nt: TGTGCCAGCAGCGCGGGGACAGCATATGGCTACACCTTC
cdr3_aa: CASSAGTAYGYTF

d_call: .
clone_size: .
v_call: TRBV6-5
j_call: TRBJ1-2
cdr3_nt: TGTGCCAGCAGTTACTCGCACAGCTTCGACAGTGGCTACACCTTC
cdr3_aa: CASSYSHSFDSGYTF

d_call: TRBD2
clone_size: .
v_call: TRBV27
j_call: TRBJ2-5
cdr3_nt: TGTGCCAGCAGTTTTTCCCCTCTAGCGGCAGCCGGAGAGACCCAGTACTTC
cdr3_aa: CASSFSPLAAAGETQYF

d_call: TRBD1
clone_size: .
v_call: TRBV25-1
j_call: TRBJ2-7
cdr3_nt: TGTGCCAGCAGTGCAACACTACAGGGGAGCGAGCAGTACTTC
cdr3_aa: CASSATLQGSEQYF

d_call: TRBD2
clone_size: .
v_call: TRBV27
j_call: TRBJ2-7
cdr3_nt: TGTGCCAGCAGACTAGCGCAGGACTACGAGCAGTACTTC
cdr3_aa: CASRLAQDYEQYF

d_call: TRBD2
clone_size: .
v_call: TRBV6-5
j_call: TRBJ2-1
cdr3_nt: TGTGCCAGCAGTCGGGGACTAGCGGGATCTAATGAGCAGTTCTTC
cdr3_aa: CASSRGLAGSNEQFF

d_call: TRBD2
clone_size: .
v_call: TRBV11-3
j_call: TRBJ2-7
cdr3_nt: TGTGCCAGCAGCCACATGTGGGCGGGAGGGAGCTACGAGCAGTACTTC
cdr3_aa: CASSHMWAGGSYEQYF

d_call: TRBD1
clone_size: .
v_call: TRBV28
j_call: TRBJ2-7
cdr3_nt: TGTGCCAGCAGTACACGACAGGGGTGGGTCGAGCAGTACTTC
cdr3_aa: CASSTRQGWVEQYF

d_call: .
clone_size: .
v_call: TRBV5-1
j_call: TRBJ1-1
cdr3_nt: TGCGCCAGCAGCTCCCCCCTCGAGACTGAAGCTTTCTTT
cdr3_aa: CASSSPLETEAFF

d_call: TRBD1
clone_size: .
v_call: TRBV7-9
j_call: TRBJ1-1
cdr3_nt: TGTGCCAGCAGCACAGGGACAGCGGGGACTGAAGCTTTCTTT
cdr3_aa: CASSTGTAGTEAFF

d_call: .
clone_size: once
v_call: TRBV6-6
j_call: TRBJ2-7
cdr3_nt: TGTGCCAGCAGCTACTTTAGCGCTAGAACCTACGAGCAGTACTTC
cdr3_aa: CASSYFSARTYEQYF

d_call: TRBD1
clone_size: .
v_call: TRBV11-3
j_call: TRBJ1-2
cdr3_nt: TGTGCCAGCAGCTTTTCAGGGGGTTGGAGTGGCTACACCTTC
cdr3_aa: CASSFSGGWSGYTF

d_call: .
clone_size: .
v_call: TRBV7-9
j_call: TRBJ2-6
cdr3_nt: TGTGCCAGCAGCTTAGGAGGGGCCGGGGCCAACGTCCTGACTTTC
cdr3_aa: CASSLGGAGANVLTF

d_call: TRBD2
clone_size: once
v_call: TRBV5-4
j_call: TRBJ2-7
cdr3_nt: TGTGCCAGCAGTTCCGGACTAGCAGGCTACGAGCAGTACTTC
cdr3_aa: CASSSGLAGYEQYF

d_call: .
clone_size: .
v_call: TRBV4-1
j_call: TRBJ2-7
cdr3_nt: TGCGCCAGCAGCTACCTAGTACGCTACGAGCAGTACTTC
cdr3_aa: CASSYLVRYEQYF

d_call: .
clone_size: .
v_call: TRBV5-8
j_call: TRBJ2-7
cdr3_nt: TGTGCCAGCAGCTTGGGGGACGGTGGACTCGAGCAGTACTTC
cdr3_aa: CASSLGDGGLEQYF

d_call: .
clone_size: .
v_call: TRBV28
j_call: TRBJ2-7
cdr3_nt: TGTGCCAGCAGTCCAACAGGGCTTTCCTACGAGCAGTACTTC
cdr3_aa: CASSPTGLSYEQYF

d_call: .
clone_size: .
v_call: TRBV19
j_call: TRBJ2-3
cdr3_nt: TGTGCCAGTAGTATGTACCACACAGATACGCAGTATTTT
cdr3_aa: CASSMYHTDTQYF

d_call: TRBD1
clone_size: .
v_call: TRBV4-1
j_call: TRBJ2-7
cdr3_nt: TGCGCCAGCAGCCAAGAGGGACAGGGGGCCTCCGAGCAGTACTTC
cdr3_aa: CASSQEGQGASEQYF

d_call: .
clone_size: .
v_call: TRBV29-1
j_call: TRBJ2-1
cdr3_nt: TGCAGCGTTGTCGGGAGTAGAAATGAGCAGTTCTTC
cdr3_aa: CSVVGSRNEQFF

d_call: .
clone_size: .
v_call: TRBV27
j_call: TRBJ2-1
cdr3_nt: TGTGCCAGCAGTTGGGGATACTACAATGAGCAGTTCTTC
cdr3_aa: CASSWGYYNEQFF

d_call: .
clone_size: .
v_call: TRBV9
j_call: TRBJ1-6
cdr3_nt: TGTGCCAGCAGCACAGGTGGCAATTCACCCCTCCACTTT
cdr3_aa: CASSTGGNSPLHF

d_call: TRBD2
clone_size: once
v_call: TRBV11-3
j_call: TRBJ2-2
cdr3_nt: TGTGCCAGCAGCGCGGCGGCAGCGGGAGTGGGGGAGCTGTTTTTT
cdr3_aa: CASSAAAAGVGELFF

d_call: .
clone_size: once
v_call: TRBV4-1
j_call: TRBJ2-3
cdr3_nt: TGCGCCAGCAGCCCAGGGGCGGTCTTCGGCGCAGATACGCAGTATTTT
cdr3_aa: CASSPGAVFGADTQYF

d_call: .
clone_size: once
v_call: TRBV27
j_call: TRBJ2-1
cdr3_nt: TGTGCCAGCAGTTTGAGGGGTCGATACAATGAGCAGTTCTTC
cdr3_aa: CASSLRGRYNEQFF

d_call: .
clone_size: few
v_call: TRBV28
j_call: TRBJ2-2
cdr3_nt: TGTGCCAGCAGTTCGAACACCGGGGAGCTGTTTTTT
cdr3_aa: CASSSNTGELFF

d_call: TRBD1
clone_size: .
v_call: TRBV4-1
j_call: TRBJ2-7
cdr3_nt: TGCGCCAGCAGCCACCGGGACAGTACCTACGAGCAGTACTTC
cdr3_aa: CASSHRDSTYEQYF

d_call: .
clone_size: once
v_call: TRBV5-4
j_call: TRBJ2-7
cdr3_nt: TGTGCCAGCAGCTACGAACTCCGGGACCTAAGCTACGAGCAGTACTTC
cdr3_aa: CASSYELRDLSYEQYF

d_call: .
clone_size: .
v_call: TRBV13
j_call: TRBJ2-5
cdr3_nt: TGTGCCAGCAGCCCCCGCGAAGGGCCCCGGGGGGAGACCCAGTACTTC
cdr3_aa: CASSPREGPRGETQYF

d_call: .
clone_size: .
v_call: TRBV19
j_call: TRBJ1-5
cdr3_nt: TGTGCCAGTAGTATAGGTGGGCAGCCCCAGCATTTT
cdr3_aa: CASSIGGQPQHF

d_call: TRBD1
clone_size: .
v_call: TRBV4-3
j_call: TRBJ2-7
cdr3_nt: TGCGCCAGCAGCCAAGGACCTGGACAGGGAGGTTCCGAGCAGTACTTC
cdr3_aa: CASSQGPGQGGSEQYF